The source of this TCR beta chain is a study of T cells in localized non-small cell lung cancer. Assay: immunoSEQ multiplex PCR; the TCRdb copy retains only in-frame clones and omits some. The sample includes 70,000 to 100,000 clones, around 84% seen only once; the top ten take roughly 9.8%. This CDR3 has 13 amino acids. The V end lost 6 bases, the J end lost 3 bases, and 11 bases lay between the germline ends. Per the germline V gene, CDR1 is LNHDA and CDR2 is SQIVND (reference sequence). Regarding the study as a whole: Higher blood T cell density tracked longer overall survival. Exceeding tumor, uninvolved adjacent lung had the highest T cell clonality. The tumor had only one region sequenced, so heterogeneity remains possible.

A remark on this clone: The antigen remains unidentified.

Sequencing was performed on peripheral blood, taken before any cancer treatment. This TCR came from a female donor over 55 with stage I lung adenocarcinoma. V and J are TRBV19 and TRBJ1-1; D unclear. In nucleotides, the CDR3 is TGTGCCAGTAGGCCGCGAAAGGACACTGAAGCTTTCTTT. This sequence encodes CASRPRKDTEAFF.